This T cell receptor (beta chain) was obtained from a study of blood T cell repertoires in COVID-19. Study as a whole: From T cells, B-cell-depleted T cells, or PBMCs came the material, which was cDNA or gDNA.

Authors' data handling: Amplification with reference gene primers provided the estimates of nucleated cell counts. The protocol was immunoSEQ multiplex PCR, while the TCRdb copy is restricted to in-frame clones and leaves out a portion. V and J calls and clone size are given by that table; D and trimming were obtained from the DNA. The sample gives about 32,000 clones, over 85% of which show up once; about 0.85% is in the top ten. The V gene lost 0 bases and the J gene lost 3 bases, with 7 bases spanning the gap. The length of the CDR3 is 14 residues. Germline CDR1 reads SGDLS; CDR2 reads YYNGEE. This sequence originates from a male donor with active COVID-19. The chain employs TRBV9 and TRBJ1-5; D is possibly TRBD1 (6 bases). What was sequenced was peripheral blood. The CDR3 nucleotides read TGTGCCAGCAGCGTAGGGACAGTCAATCAGCCCCAGCATTTT. This codes for CASSVGTVNQPQHF.